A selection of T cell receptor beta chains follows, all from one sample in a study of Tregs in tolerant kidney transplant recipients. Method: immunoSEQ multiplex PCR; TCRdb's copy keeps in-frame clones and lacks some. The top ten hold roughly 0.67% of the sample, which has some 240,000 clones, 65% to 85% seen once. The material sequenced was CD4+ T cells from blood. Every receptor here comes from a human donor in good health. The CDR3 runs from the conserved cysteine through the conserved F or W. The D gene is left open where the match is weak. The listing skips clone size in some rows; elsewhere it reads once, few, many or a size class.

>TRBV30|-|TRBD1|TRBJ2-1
TGTGCCTGGAGTACCGGACAGGGGGCTCTTGGGCAGTTCTTC
CAWSTGQGALGQFF
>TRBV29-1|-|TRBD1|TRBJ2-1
TGCAGCGTTAAGGGACAGGGCTCCTACAATGAGCAGTTCTTC
CSVKGQGSYNEQFF
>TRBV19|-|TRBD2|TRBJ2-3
TGTGCCAGTAGTCCAGGGACTACCACAGATACGCAGTATTTT
CASSPGTTTDTQYF
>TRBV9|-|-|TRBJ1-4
TGTGCCAGCAGCGCGGGCCTAGGACTTGGGGAAAAACTGTTTTTT
CASSAGLGLGEKLFF
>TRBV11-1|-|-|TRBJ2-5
TGTGCCAGCAGCTTAGGTATGGGTCCGGGGACCCAGTACTTC
CASSLGMGPGTQYF
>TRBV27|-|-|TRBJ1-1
TGTGCCAGCACGCCTCTGGCCCTTTGGGGGGAGGACGCTGAAGCTTTCTTT
CASTPLALWGEDAEAFF
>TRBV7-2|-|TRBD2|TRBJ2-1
TGTGCCAGCAGCTTAGCAGTAGCGGGGGGGCCATCCTACAATGAGCAGTTCTTC
CASSLAVAGGPSYNEQFF
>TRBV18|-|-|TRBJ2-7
TGTGCCAGCTCACCACAACGGAGCTCCTACGAGCAGTACTTC
CASSPQRSSYEQYF
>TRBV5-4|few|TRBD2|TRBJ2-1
TGTGCCAGCAGCCTGACTAGCGGGAGCTACAATGAGCAGTTCTTC
CASSLTSGSYNEQFF
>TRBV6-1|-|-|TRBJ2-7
TGTGCCAGCAGTGCCTTCCTGGGGTACGAGCAGTACTTC
CASSAFLGYEQYF
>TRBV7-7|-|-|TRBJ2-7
TGTGCCAGCAGCCCTCTTTTACTATCCTACGAGCAGTACTTC
CASSPLLLSYEQYF
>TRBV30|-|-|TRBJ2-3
TGTGCCTGGAGTAACATGAATACGCAGTATTTT
CAWSNMNTQYF
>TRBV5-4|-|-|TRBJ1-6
TGTGCCAGCAGCTTCCTGGCCGGGACACCTAATTCACCCCTCCACTTT
CASSFLAGTPNSPLHF
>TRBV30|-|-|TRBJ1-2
TGTGCCTGGAATACAGGGCATTATGGCTACACCTTC
CAWNTGHYGYTF
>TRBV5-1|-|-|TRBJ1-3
TGCGCCAGCAGCTTGGGGGTCGGAAGCTCTGGAAACACCATATATTTT
CASSLGVGSSGNTIYF
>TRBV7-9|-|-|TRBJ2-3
TGTGCCAGCAGCCCAGGAGACCTAAGCACAGATACGCAGTATTTT
CASSPGDLSTDTQYF
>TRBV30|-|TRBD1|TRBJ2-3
TGTGCCTTTGGCCGGACAGGGGAGCGCACAGATACGCAGTATTTT
CAFGRTGERTDTQYF
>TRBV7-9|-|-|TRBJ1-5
TGTGCCAGCAGCAAGGAGGGGAATCAGCCCCAGCATTTT
CASSKEGNQPQHF
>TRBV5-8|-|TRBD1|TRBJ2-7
TGTGCCAGCAGCGCCTTTGGACAGGGGGACTACGAGCAGTACTTC
CASSAFGQGDYEQYF
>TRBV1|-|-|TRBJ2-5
TGCACCAGCAGCCAAGATTACAGGGAGCTCCAAGAGACCCAGTACTTC
CTSSQDYRELQETQYF
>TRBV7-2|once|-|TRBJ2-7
TGTGCCAGCAGCTTAGCGGCGGCGTCCTACGAGCAGTACTTC
CASSLAAASYEQYF
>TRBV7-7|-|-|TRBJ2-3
TGTGCTAGCAGCTTATCGGAGGGGAGCACAGATACGCAGTATTTT
CASSLSEGSTDTQYF